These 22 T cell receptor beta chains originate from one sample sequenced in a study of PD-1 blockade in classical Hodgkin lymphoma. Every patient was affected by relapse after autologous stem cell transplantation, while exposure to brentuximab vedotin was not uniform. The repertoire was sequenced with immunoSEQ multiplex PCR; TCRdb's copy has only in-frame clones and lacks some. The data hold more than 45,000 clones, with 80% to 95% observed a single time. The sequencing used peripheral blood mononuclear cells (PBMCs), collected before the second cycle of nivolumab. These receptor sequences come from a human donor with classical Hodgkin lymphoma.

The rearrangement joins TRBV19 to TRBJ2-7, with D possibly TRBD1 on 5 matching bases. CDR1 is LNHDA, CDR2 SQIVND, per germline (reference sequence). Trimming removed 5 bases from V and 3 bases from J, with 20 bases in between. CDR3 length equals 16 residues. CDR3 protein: CASSQVRAVGFYEQYF. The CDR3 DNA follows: TGTGCCAGTAGTCAAGTCAGGGCTGTGGGGTTCTACGAGCAGTACTTC.

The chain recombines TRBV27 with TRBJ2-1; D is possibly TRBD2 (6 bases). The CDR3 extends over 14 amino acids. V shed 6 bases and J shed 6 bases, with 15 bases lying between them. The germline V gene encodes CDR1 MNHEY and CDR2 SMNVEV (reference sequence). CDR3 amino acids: CASRTSRAVNEQFF. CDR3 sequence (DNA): TGTGCCAGCAGAACTAGCCGAGCGGTCAATGAGCAGTTCTTC.

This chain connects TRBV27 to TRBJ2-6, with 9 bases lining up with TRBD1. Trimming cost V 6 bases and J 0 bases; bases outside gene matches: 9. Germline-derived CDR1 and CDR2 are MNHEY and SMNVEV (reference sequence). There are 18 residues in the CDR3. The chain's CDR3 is CASRPVGTGLSGANVLTF. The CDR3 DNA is TGTGCCAGCAGGCCGGTTGGGACAGGGCTCTCTGGGGCCAACGTCCTGACTTTC.

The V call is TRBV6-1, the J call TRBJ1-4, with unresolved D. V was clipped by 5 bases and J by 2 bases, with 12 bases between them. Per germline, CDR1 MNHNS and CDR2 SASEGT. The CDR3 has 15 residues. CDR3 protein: CASSIVRSTNEKLFF. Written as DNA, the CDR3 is TGTGCCAGCAGTATTGTAAGGAGCACTAATGAAAAACTGTTTTTT.

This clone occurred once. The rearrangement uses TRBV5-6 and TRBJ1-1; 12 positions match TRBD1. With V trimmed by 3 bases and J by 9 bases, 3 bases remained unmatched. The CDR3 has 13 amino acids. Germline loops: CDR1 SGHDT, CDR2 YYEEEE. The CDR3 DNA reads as TGTGCCAGCAGCTCAGGGGACAGGGGGCAAGCTTTCTTT. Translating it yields CASSSGDRGQAFF.

DNA for the CDR3: TGTGCCAGCAGAGAACAAGGGCTCGGGACCCAGTACTTC. This codes for CASREQGLGTQYF. The chain links TRBV2 to TRBJ2-5; D unresolved. Trimming pared 6 bases from V and 7 bases from J, leaving 15 bases between. Germline V gene data show CDR1 as SNHLY and CDR2 as FYNNEI. This CDR3 has 13 amino acids. Full variable domain (missing parts from reference TRBV2 and TRBJ2-5): EPEVTQTPSHQVTQMGQEVILRCVPISNHLYFYWYRQILGQKVEFLVSFYNNEISEKSEIFDDQFSVERPDGSNFTLKIRSTKLEDSAMYFCASREQGLGTQYFGPGTRLLVL.

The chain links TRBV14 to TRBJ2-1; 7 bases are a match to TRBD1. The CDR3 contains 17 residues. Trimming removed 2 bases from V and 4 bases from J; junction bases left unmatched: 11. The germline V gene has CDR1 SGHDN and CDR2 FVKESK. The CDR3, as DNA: TGTGCCAGCAGCCAACACCGGGCAGGGGGTATTTACAATGAGCAGTTCTTC. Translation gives CASSQHRAGGIYNEQFF. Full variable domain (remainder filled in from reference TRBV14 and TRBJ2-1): EAGVTQFPSHSVIEKGQTVTLRCDPISGHDNLYWYRRVMGKEIKFLLHFVKESKQDESGMPNNRFLAERTGGTYSTLKVQPAELEDSGVYFCASSQHRAGGIYNEQFFGPGTRLTVL.

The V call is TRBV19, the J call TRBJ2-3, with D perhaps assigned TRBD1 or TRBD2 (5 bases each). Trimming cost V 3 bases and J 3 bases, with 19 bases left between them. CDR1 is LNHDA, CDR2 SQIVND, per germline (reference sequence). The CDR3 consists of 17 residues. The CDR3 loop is CASSMSPGPGLTDTQYF. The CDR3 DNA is TGTGCCAGTAGTATGAGTCCGGGGCCCGGGTTGACAGATACGCAGTATTTT.

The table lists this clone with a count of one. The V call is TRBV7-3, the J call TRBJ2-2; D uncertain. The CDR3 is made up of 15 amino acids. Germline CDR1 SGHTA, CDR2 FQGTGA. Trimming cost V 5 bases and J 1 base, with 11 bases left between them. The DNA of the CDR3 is TGTGCCAGCAGCCCTCAGCCACTGAACACCGGGGAGCTGTTTTTT. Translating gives CASSPQPLNTGELFF. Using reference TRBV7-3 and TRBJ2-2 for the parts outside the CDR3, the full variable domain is GAGVSQTPSNKVTEKGKYVELRCDPISGHTALYWYRQSLGQGPEFLIYFQGTGAADDSGLPNDRFFAVRPEGSVSTLKIQRTERGDSAVYLCASSPQPLNTGELFFGEGSRLTVL.

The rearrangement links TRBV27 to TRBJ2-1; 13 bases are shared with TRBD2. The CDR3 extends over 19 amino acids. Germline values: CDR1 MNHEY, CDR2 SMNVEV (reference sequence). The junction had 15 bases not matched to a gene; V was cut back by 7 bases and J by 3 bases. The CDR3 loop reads CASNSWTSGRKIGYNEQFF. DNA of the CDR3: TGTGCCAGCAACTCCTGGACTAGCGGGAGAAAAATAGGCTACAATGAGCAGTTCTTC.

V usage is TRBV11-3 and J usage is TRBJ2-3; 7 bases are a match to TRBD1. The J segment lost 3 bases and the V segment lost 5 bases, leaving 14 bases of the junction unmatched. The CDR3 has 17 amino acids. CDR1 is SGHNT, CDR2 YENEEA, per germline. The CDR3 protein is CASSANGVTGITDTQYF. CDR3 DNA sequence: TGTGCCAGCAGCGCAAATGGCGTGACAGGGATTACAGATACGCAGTATTTT.

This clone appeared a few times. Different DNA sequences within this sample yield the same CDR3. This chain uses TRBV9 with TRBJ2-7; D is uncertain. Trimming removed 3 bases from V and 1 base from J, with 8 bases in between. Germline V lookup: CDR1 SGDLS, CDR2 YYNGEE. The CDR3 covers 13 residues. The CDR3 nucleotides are TGTGCCAGCAGCGCAACAGAGTCCTACGAGCAGTACTTC. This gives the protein CASSATESYEQYF. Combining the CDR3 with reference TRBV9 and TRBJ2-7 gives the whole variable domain DSGVTQTPKHLITATGQRVTLRCSPRSGDLSVYWYQQSLDQGLQFLIQYYNGEERAKGNILERFSAQQFPDLHSELNLSSLELGDSALYFCASSATESYEQYFGPGTRLTVT.

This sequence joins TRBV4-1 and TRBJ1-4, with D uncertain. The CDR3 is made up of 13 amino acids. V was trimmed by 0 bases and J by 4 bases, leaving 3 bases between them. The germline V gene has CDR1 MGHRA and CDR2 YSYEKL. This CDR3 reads CASSQEGNEKLFF. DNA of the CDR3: TGCGCCAGCAGCCAAGAAGGTAATGAAAAACTGTTTTTT.

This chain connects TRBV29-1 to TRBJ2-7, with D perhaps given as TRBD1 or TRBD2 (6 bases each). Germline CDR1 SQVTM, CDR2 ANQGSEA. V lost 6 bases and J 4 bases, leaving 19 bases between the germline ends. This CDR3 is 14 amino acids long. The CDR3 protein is CSVGGVGAQYEQYF. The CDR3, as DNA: TGCAGCGTCGGGGGTGTGGGGGCGCAGTACGAGCAGTACTTC.

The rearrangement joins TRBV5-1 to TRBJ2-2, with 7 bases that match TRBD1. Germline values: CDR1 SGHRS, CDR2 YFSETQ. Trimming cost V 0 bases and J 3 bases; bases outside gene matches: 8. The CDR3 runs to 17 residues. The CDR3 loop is CASSLGGRGFDTGELFF. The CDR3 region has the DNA TGCGCCAGCAGCTTGGGAGGCAGGGGGTTTGACACCGGGGAGCTGTTTTTT.

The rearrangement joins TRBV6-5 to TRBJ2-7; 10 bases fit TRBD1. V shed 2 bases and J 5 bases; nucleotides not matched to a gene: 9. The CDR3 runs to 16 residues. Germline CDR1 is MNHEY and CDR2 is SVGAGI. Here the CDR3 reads CASSYRDRGQVNEQYF. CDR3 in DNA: TGTGCCAGCAGTTACCGCGACAGGGGGCAGGTCAACGAGCAGTACTTC.

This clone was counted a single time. DNA of the CDR3: TGTGCCAGCTCACCAGCGGGGATGAGCACAGATACGCAGTATTTT. It specifies CASSPAGMSTDTQYF. The chain has TRBV18 and TRBJ2-3; D might be TRBD2 (6 bases). The germline V gene has CDR1 KGHSH and CDR2 LQKENI. Trimming shortened V by 2 bases and J by 0 bases, and 9 bases separated the two germline ends. This CDR3 has 15 residues.

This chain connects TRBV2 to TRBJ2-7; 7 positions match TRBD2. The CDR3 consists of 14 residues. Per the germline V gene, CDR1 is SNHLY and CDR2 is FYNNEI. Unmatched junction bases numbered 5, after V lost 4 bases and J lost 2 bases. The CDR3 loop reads CASSAGGSPYEQYF. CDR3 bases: TGTGCCAGCAGTGCGGGAGGTTCCCCCTACGAGCAGTACTTC.

CDR3 nucleotide sequence: TGTGCCAGTAGTATCCCTGGACAGTATAGCAATCAGCCCCAGCATTTT. Protein product: CASSIPGQYSNQPQHF. The chain is built from TRBV19 and TRBJ1-5, with D possibly TRBD1 on 6 matching bases. This CDR3 region has 16 residues. The germline V and J ends were trimmed by 3 bases and 0 bases, with 12 bases remaining between them. Germline V CDR1 and CDR2: LNHDA, SQIVND (reference sequence).

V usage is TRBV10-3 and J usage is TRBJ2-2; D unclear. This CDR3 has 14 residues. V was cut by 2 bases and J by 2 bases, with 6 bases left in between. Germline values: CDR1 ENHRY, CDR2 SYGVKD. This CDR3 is CAISEAANTGELFF. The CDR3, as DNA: TGTGCCATCAGTGAGGCAGCCAACACCGGGGAGCTGTTTTTT.

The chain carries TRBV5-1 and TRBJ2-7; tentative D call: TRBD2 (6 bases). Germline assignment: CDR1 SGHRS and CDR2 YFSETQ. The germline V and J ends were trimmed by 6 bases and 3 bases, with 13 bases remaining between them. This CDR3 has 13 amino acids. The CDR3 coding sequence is TGCGCCAGCACTACCCTCGGGGGCTACGAGCAGTACTTC. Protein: CASTTLGGYEQYF. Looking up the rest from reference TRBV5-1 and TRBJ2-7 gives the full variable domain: KAGVTQTPRYLIKTRGQQVTLSCSPISGHRSVSWYQQTPGQGLQFLFEYFSETQRNKGNFPGRFSGRQFSNSRSEMNVSTLELGDSALYLCASTTLGGYEQYFGPGTRLTVT.

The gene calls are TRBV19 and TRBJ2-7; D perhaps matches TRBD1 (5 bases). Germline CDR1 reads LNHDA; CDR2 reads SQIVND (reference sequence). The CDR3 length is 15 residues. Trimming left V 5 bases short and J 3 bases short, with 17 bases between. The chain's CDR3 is CASSRYTDTYYEQYF. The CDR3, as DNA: TGTGCCAGTAGTCGTTATACGGACACCTACTACGAGCAGTACTTC.